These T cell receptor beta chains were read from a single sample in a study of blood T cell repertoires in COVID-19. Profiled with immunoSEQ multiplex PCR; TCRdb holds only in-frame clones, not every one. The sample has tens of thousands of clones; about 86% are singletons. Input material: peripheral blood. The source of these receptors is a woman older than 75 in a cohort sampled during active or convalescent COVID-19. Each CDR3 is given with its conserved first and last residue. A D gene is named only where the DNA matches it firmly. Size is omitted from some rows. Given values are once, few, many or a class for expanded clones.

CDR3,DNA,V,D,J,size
CASSQALAGGETQYF,TGTGCCAGCAGCCAGGCTCTAGCGGGAGGTGAGACCCAGTACTTC,TRBV3-1/TRBV3-2,TRBD2,TRBJ2-5,few
CASSRQNLDTQYF,TGTGCCAGCAGCCGACAGAACTTGGATACGCAGTATTTT,TRBV27,NA,TRBJ2-3,NA
CAGQADRDYGYTF,TGTGCCGGTCAGGCCGACAGAGACTATGGCTACACCTTC,TRBV28,NA,TRBJ1-2,once
CATSRDGGRAEETQYF,TGTGCCACCAGCAGAGATGGCGGGAGGGCTGAGGAGACCCAGTACTTC,TRBV15,TRBD2,TRBJ2-5,NA
CASSRSNDRSGGYTF,TGTGCCAGCAGTCGATCAAATGACAGGAGCGGTGGCTACACCTTC,TRBV28,NA,TRBJ1-2,NA
CASSPTQRGAAGELFF,TGTGCCAGCAGCCCAACCCAACGGGGGGCCGCCGGGGAGCTGTTTTTT,TRBV6-6,NA,TRBJ2-2,NA
CASSKQGADTQYF,TGTGCCAGCAGTAAACAGGGGGCGGATACGCAGTATTTT,TRBV25-1,TRBD1,TRBJ2-3,NA
CASRPSGTGNGYTF,TGCGCCAGCAGACCCTCCGGGACAGGGAATGGCTACACCTTC,TRBV5-1,TRBD1,TRBJ1-2,NA
CASSPDRVPQHF,TGTGCCAGCAGTCCCGACAGGGTTCCCCAGCATTTT,TRBV28,TRBD1,TRBJ1-5,NA
CASSITPDRQPQHF,TGTGCCAGCAGTATCACCCCGGACAGGCAGCCCCAGCATTTT,TRBV7-2,TRBD1,TRBJ1-5,NA
CASSIGFYASGAYEQYF,TGTGCCAGTAGTATAGGCTTCTATGCTAGCGGAGCCTACGAGCAGTACTTC,TRBV19,TRBD2,TRBJ2-7,NA
CASSPKRMTSGLGPDTQYF,TGTGCCAGCAGCCCGAAACGTATGACTAGCGGGCTGGGTCCAGATACGCAGTATTTT,TRBV7-3,TRBD2,TRBJ2-3,NA
CASARGTENSPLHF,TGTGCCTCAGCGCGCGGGACAGAGAATTCACCCCTCCACTTT,TRBV10-3,TRBD1,TRBJ1-6,NA
CASSPTALKAQPQHF,TGTGCCAGCTCCCCAACGGCACTAAAGGCGCAGCCCCAGCATTTT,TRBV18,NA,TRBJ1-5,NA
CAIREGGREQYF,TGTGCCATCAGGGAAGGGGGCCGGGAGCAGTACTTC,TRBV10-3,TRBD1,TRBJ2-7,few
CASQLAWGTDTQYF,TGTGCCAGCCAACTAGCATGGGGTACAGATACGCAGTATTTT,TRBV11-3,NA,TRBJ2-3,NA
CAWSVQDNQPQHF,TGTGCCTGGAGTGTTCAGGACAATCAGCCCCAGCATTTT,TRBV30,NA,TRBJ1-5,NA
CATSRDRTGQETQYF,TGTGCCACCAGCAGAGATAGGACGGGACAAGAGACCCAGTACTTC,TRBV15,NA,TRBJ2-5,NA
CASSQLPSGSSTDTQYF,TGTGCCAGCAGCCAACTCCCTAGCGGGAGTAGCACAGATACGCAGTATTTT,TRBV3-1/TRBV3-2,TRBD2,TRBJ2-3,NA
CASSGDRANQPQHF,TGTGCCAGCAGCGGAGACAGGGCCAATCAGCCCCAGCATTTT,TRBV11-2,TRBD1,TRBJ1-5,NA
CASREASGSSYEQYF,TGCGCCAGCAGGGAAGCTAGCGGGAGCTCCTACGAGCAGTACTTC,TRBV5-1,TRBD2,TRBJ2-7,NA